The clone carrying this T cell receptor (beta chain) was counted a few times. Its specificity is not known. The CDR3 is 19 residues long. Germline V gene lookup returns CDR1 SGHTA and CDR2 FQGTGA. Trimming cost V 5 bases and J 0 bases, with 20 bases left between them. This specimen belongs to a study of beta chain features in type 1 diabetes. General study points: Shorter TCRB CDR3s, moderately but significantly so, marked every one of the four CD4+ subsets in Type 1 diabetes patients. cDNA-based sequencing might over-represent cells highly expressing TCR.

Investigators reverse transcribed all isolated RNA, so they sequenced expressed TCRB transcripts. The assay was immunoSEQ multiplex PCR, and TCRdb's table has in-frame clones only and misses some. Here the sample spans about 190,000 clones, approximately 8% being singletons. This chain joins TRBV7-3 and TRBJ2-6, with D possibly TRBD1 on 5 matching bases. The TCR comes from a woman between 35 and 50 years old with type 1 diabetes. The source material was central memory CD4+ T cells from blood. CDR3 DNA sequence: TGTGCCAGCAGCCCGCTCCCGCCGACAGCAAGCTCTGGGGCCAACGTCCTGACTTTC. Translation gives CASSPLPPTASSGANVLTF.